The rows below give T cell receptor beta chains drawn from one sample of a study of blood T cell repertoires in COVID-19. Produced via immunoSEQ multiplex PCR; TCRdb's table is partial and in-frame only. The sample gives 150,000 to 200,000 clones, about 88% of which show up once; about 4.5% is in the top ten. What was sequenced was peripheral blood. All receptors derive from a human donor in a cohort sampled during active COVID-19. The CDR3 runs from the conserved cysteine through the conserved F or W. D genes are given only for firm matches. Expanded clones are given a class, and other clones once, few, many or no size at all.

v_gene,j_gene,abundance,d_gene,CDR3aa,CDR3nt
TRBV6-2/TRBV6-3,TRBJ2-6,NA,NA,CASSFDNSGANVLTF,TGTGCCAGCAGTTTCGACAACTCTGGGGCCAACGTCCTGACTTTC
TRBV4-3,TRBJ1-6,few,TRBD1,CASSQGQEINSPLHF,TGCGCCAGCAGCCAGGGACAGGAGATCAATTCACCCCTCCACTTT
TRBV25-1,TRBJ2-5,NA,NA,CASSVEGVSQYF,TGTGCCAGCAGTGTGGAAGGGGTGTCCCAGTACTTC
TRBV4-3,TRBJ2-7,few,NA,CASSQDPGGWGEQYF,TGCGCCAGCAGCCAAGATCCAGGGGGGTGGGGCGAGCAGTACTTC
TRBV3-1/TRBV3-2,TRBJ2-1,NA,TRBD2,CASSQVRLAVNNEQFF,TGTGCCAGCAGCCAAGTCCGACTAGCGGTAAACAATGAGCAGTTCTTC
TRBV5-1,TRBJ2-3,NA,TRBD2,CASSLRPSGGSTDTQYF,TGCGCCAGCAGCTTACGACCCAGCGGGGGCTCCACAGATACGCAGTATTTT
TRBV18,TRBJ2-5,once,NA,CASSPARETQYF,TGTGCCAGCTCACCAGCCCGGGAGACCCAGTACTTC
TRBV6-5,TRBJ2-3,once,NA,CASSYSRGLTTDTQYF,TGTGCCAGCAGTTACTCGCGCGGACTCACCACAGATACGCAGTATTTT
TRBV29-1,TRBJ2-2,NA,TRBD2,CSVGLAGAGELFF,TGCAGCGTTGGACTAGCGGGAGCCGGGGAGCTGTTTTTT
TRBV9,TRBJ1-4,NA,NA,CASSPGQRTNEKLFF,TGTGCCAGCAGCCCCGGACAGCGAACTAATGAAAAACTGTTTTTT
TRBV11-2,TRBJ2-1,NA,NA,CASSLGWLAYNEQFF,TGTGCCAGCAGCTTAGGGTGGCTAGCCTACAATGAGCAGTTCTTC
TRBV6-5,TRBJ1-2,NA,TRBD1,CASFGTGSGYTF,TGTGCCAGCTTCGGGACAGGCTCCGGCTACACCTTC
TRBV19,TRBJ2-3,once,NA,CATRSGTDTQYF,TGTGCCACCAGAAGCGGCACAGATACGCAGTATTTT
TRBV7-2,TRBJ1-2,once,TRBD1,CASTQKASGGSYTF,TGTGCCAGCACTCAAAAGGCATCAGGGGGGAGCTACACCTTC
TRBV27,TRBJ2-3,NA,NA,CASSLVGGTDTQYF,TGTGCCAGCAGTTTGGTGGGCGGCACAGATACGCAGTATTTT
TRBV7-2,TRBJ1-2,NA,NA,CASSPGQHNYGYTF,TGTGCCAGCAGCCCCGGACAGCATAACTATGGCTACACCTTC
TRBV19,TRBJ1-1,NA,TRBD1,CASSRGRDRGRGRTEAFF,TGTGCCAGTAGCAGAGGACGGGACAGGGGGCGGGGACGCACTGAAGCTTTCTTT
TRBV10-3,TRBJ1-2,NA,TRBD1,CAISTGTGQSYGYTF,TGTGCCATCAGCACCGGGACAGGACAAAGCTATGGCTACACCTTC
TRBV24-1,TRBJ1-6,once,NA,CATRNTGHSYNSPLHF,TGTGCCACCCGAAATACGGGACACAGCTATAATTCACCCCTCCACTTT
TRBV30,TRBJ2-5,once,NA,CAWSVTNPQVETQYF,TGTGCCTGGAGTGTAACGAACCCGCAGGTCGAGACCCAGTACTTC
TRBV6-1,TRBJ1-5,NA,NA,CASSEVGGAYSNQPQHF,TGTGCCAGCAGTGAAGTTGGCGGAGCTTATAGCAATCAGCCCCAGCATTTT
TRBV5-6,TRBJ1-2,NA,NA,CASSLVDWGFYGYTF,TGTGCCAGCAGCTTGGTAGACTGGGGCTTCTATGGCTACACCTTC
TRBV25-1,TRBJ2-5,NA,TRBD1,CASRSGTGYSETQYF,TGTGCCAGCAGGTCCGGGACAGGGTATTCGGAGACCCAGTACTTC
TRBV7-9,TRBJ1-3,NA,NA,CASSPPSQGSTTIYF,TGTGCCAGCAGCCCCCCATCACAGGGAAGCACCACCATATATTTT
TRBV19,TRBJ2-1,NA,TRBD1,CASSIGTGIYEQFF,TGTGCCAGTAGTATCGGGACAGGGATCTATGAGCAGTTCTTC
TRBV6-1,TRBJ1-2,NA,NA,CASSEGSGHANYGYTF,TGTGCCAGCAGTGAGGGTTCGGGACACGCTAACTATGGCTACACCTTC
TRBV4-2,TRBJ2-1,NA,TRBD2,CASSQGSSGSRDEQFF,TGTGCCAGCAGCCAAGGGTCTAGCGGGAGTCGGGATGAGCAGTTCTTC
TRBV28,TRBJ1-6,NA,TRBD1,CASSLSTGGYNSPLHF,TGTGCCAGCAGTTTATCAACAGGGGGCTATAATTCACCCCTCCACTTT
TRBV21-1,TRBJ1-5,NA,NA,CASSPRTVEPSNQPQHF,TGTGCCAGCAGCCCCCGGACAGTGGAACCCAGCAATCAGCCCCAGCATTTT
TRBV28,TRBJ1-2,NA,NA,CASKDTFNYGYTF,TGTGCCAGCAAGGACACTTTTAACTATGGCTACACCTTC
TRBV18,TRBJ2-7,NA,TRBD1,CASSRRDRASYEQYF,TGTGCCAGCTCTCGCCGGGACAGGGCCTCCTACGAGCAGTACTTC
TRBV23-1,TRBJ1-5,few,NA,CASSHPGCNQPQHF,TGCGCCAGCAGTCACCCGGGATGCAATCAGCCCCAGCATTTT
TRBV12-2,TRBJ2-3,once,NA,CASRPRGGLSTDTQYF,TGTGCAAGTCGCCCAAGGGGGGGACTCAGCACAGATACGCAGTATTTT
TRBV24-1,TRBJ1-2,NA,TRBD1,CATSDLNLQGHYGYTF,TGTGCCACCAGTGATTTGAACTTACAGGGGCACTATGGCTACACCTTC
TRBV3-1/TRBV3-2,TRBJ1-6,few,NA,CARETSSGNSPLHF,TGTGCCAGAGAGACCTCATCGGGGAATTCACCCCTCCACTTT
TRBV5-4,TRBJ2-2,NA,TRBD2,CASSLDPSGRQTGELFF,TGTGCCAGCAGCTTGGATCCTAGCGGGAGACAAACCGGGGAGCTGTTTTTT
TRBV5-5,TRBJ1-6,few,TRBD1,CASSVGSDRASPLHF,TGTGCCAGCAGCGTCGGGTCGGACAGGGCTTCACCCCTCCACTTT
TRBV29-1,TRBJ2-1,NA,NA,CSVDREYNEQFF,TGCAGCGTTGACCGAGAGTACAATGAGCAGTTCTTC
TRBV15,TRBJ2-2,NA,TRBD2,CATSRHRLAGAPGELFF,TGTGCCACCAGCAGACACAGACTAGCGGGAGCTCCCGGGGAGCTGTTTTTT
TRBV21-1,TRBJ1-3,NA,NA,CASSKADRADGNTIYF,TGTGCCAGCAGCAAAGCGGACAGGGCGGATGGAAACACCATATATTTT
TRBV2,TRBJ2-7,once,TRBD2,CASSGGLAGGNEQYF,TGTGCCAGCAGTGGAGGACTAGCGGGAGGGAACGAGCAGTACTTC
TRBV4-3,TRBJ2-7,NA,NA,CASSQDSVTGFMYEQYF,TGCGCCAGCAGCCAAGATTCGGTGACGGGTTTTATGTACGAGCAGTACTTC
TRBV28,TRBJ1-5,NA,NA,CASRFDGGQPQHF,TGTGCCAGCAGATTTGACGGCGGGCAGCCCCAGCATTTT
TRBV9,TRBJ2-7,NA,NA,CASSVGQGLYTEQYF,TGTGCCAGCAGCGTAGGGCAGGGTCTATATACCGAGCAGTACTTC
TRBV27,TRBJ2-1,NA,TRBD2,CASSAGTSGSNEQFF,TGTGCCAGCAGTGCCGGGACTAGCGGGTCAAATGAGCAGTTCTTC
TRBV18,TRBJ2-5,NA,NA,CASSPLAGARETQYF,TGTGCCAGCTCACCACTGGCGGGGGCCCGGGAGACCCAGTACTTC
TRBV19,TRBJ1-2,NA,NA,CASTAGPNYGYTF,TGTGCCAGTACGGCAGGGCCAAACTATGGCTACACCTTC
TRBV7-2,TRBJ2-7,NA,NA,CASTSGLYEQYF,TGTGCCAGCACGTCAGGGCTCTACGAGCAGTACTTC
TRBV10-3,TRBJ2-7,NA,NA,CAISRALKGDEQYF,TGTGCCATCAGTAGGGCCCTTAAAGGGGACGAGCAGTACTTC
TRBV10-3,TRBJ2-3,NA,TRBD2,CAISDRLAGVLDTQYF,TGTGCCATCAGTGATCGACTAGCGGGAGTCCTAGATACGCAGTATTTT
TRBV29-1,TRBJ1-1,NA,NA,CSVGGGPEAFF,TGCAGCGTTGGAGGGGGACCTGAAGCTTTCTTT
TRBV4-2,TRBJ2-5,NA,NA,CASSQEPSRQETQYF,TGTGCCAGCAGCCAAGAACCTAGCAGACAAGAGACCCAGTACTTC
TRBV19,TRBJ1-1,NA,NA,CASSIGRVLNTEAFF,TGTGCCAGTAGTATAGGCCGAGTCCTGAACACTGAAGCTTTCTTT
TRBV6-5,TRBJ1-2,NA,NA,CASSYLGKRDYGYTF,TGTGCCAGCAGTTACCTCGGGAAGAGAGACTATGGCTACACCTTC